A selection of T cell receptor beta chains follows, all from one sample in a study of OX40 agonist ivuxolimab in advanced cancers. The table came from immunoSEQ multiplex PCR; TCRdb's copy has only in-frame clones and leaves some out. The sample holds under 35,000 clones, 70% to 85% seen once. Sequences were derived from CD4+ or CD8+ T cells sorted from blood, sampled in a trial of the OX40 agonist ivuxolimab. These receptors came from an adult with an advanced solid tumor such as melanoma, head and neck, liver or kidney cancer. Both conserved end residues are part of each CDR3.

len: 14; v_gene: TRBV2; CDR3aa: CASSEEANTDTQYF
len: 12; v_gene: TRBV6-5; CDR3aa: CASSSLGNEQFF
len: 14; v_gene: TRBV6-5; CDR3aa: CASSWDQDTGELFF
len: 19; v_gene: TRBV19; CDR3aa: CASTSRGQGALFGNQPQHF
len: 14; v_gene: TRBV29-1; CDR3aa: CSVEVGGGATEQFF
len: 14; v_gene: TRBV15; CDR3aa: CATSSRLDRREAFF
len: 12; v_gene: TRBV2; CDR3aa: CASSVGARGYTF
len: 15; v_gene: TRBV19; CDR3aa: CASSISSVMNTEAFF
len: 14; v_gene: TRBV5-4; CDR3aa: CASTPGRGTYEQYF
len: 16; v_gene: TRBV5-1; CDR3aa: CASSFHGVTRSDTQYF
len: 16; v_gene: TRBV2; CDR3aa: CASSDLSARSNQPQHF
len: 13; v_gene: TRBV7-3; CDR3aa: CASSVGGGYEQYF
len: 14; v_gene: TRBV10-3; CDR3aa: CAIRVGPMNTEAFF
len: 15; v_gene: TRBV4-2; CDR3aa: CASSQDFYTYQPQHF
len: 16; v_gene: TRBV7-8; CDR3aa: CASSHGDRGPNTEAFF
len: 16; v_gene: TRBV6-5; CDR3aa: CASSYSTAGHSYEQYF
len: 12; v_gene: TRBV27; CDR3aa: CASSPDLYEQYF
len: 15; v_gene: TRBV27; CDR3aa: CASKAGLADHNEQFF
len: 13; v_gene: TRBV6-5; CDR3aa: CASQDRGNEKLFF
len: 13; v_gene: TRBV6-6; CDR3aa: CASSDSVTDTQYF
len: 15; v_gene: TRBV7-9; CDR3aa: CASSALGGFLDTQYF
len: 14; v_gene: TRBV4-1; CDR3aa: CASSQDEDNQPQHF
len: 14; v_gene: TRBV27; CDR3aa: CASSLTGGSYEQYF
len: 12; v_gene: TRBV5-5; CDR3aa: CASSLSAYEQYF
len: 14; v_gene: TRBV4-1; CDR3aa: CASSQVTDKLEAFF
len: 14; v_gene: TRBV28; CDR3aa: CATVQGSSNQPQHF
len: 15; v_gene: TRBV7-9; CDR3aa: CASSFGGGAPYEQYF
len: 11; v_gene: TRBV5-4; CDR3aa: CASSQAKGLLF
len: 16; v_gene: TRBV4-1; CDR3aa: CASSQAGTAFSYEQYF
len: 15; v_gene: TRBV6-6; CDR3aa: CASSYSRSSRYEQYF
len: 15; v_gene: TRBV2; CDR3aa: CASSEAEDDQGTQYF
len: 14; v_gene: TRBV5-6; CDR3aa: CASSFGTAGNTIYF
len: 13; v_gene: TRBV28; CDR3aa: CASSFAGYNEQFF
len: 11; v_gene: TRBV14; CDR3aa: CASSLGYEQYF
len: 15; v_gene: TRBV13; CDR3aa: CASSSGTGGPDTQYF
len: 15; v_gene: TRBV12-5; CDR3aa: CASGLGTGIFYGYTF
len: 13; v_gene: TRBV7-9; CDR3aa: CASRRQGYGELFF
len: 15; v_gene: TRBV11-2; CDR3aa: CASSSTGGSPYEQYF
len: 13; v_gene: TRBV9; CDR3aa: CASSVVPTDTQYF
len: 15; v_gene: TRBV6-1; CDR3aa: CASSGLAGGTDTQYF
len: 15; v_gene: TRBV4-2; CDR3aa: CASSHRDTSGYEQYF
len: 16; v_gene: TRBV28; CDR3aa: CASSFKHSSSGNTIYF
len: 13; v_gene: TRBV19; CDR3aa: CASSYSRNYGYTF
len: 16; v_gene: TRBV4-2; CDR3aa: CASRNAASGSSGELFF
len: 14; v_gene: TRBV9; CDR3aa: CASSVEGSVTEAFF
len: 15; v_gene: TRBV19; CDR3aa: CASSIGRVGNQPQHF
len: 17; v_gene: TRBV9; CDR3aa: CASSPWVGLAGTGELFF
len: 16; v_gene: TRBV7-8; CDR3aa: CASTLETSGRSAEQYF
len: 15; v_gene: TRBV14; CDR3aa: CASSHWDRRNEKLFF
len: 15; v_gene: TRBV4-2; CDR3aa: CASSQEGGTLYEQYF
len: 15; v_gene: TRBV4-1; CDR3aa: CASSLDRGYSDGYTF
len: 15; v_gene: TRBV7-3; CDR3aa: CASSLTVEKYDIQYF
len: 16; v_gene: TRBV7-9; CDR3aa: CASSVHRDRDYNEQFF
len: 16; v_gene: TRBV5-1; CDR3aa: CASMSGRAGGTGELFF
len: 12; v_gene: TRBV27; CDR3aa: CASREGGNEQFF
len: 15; v_gene: TRBV4-2; CDR3aa: CASSQKATDPYGYTF
len: 13; v_gene: TRBV6-1; CDR3aa: CASRGPAGEKLFF
len: 15; v_gene: TRBV28; CDR3aa: CASSLGQGDTDTQYF
len: 14; v_gene: TRBV13; CDR3aa: CASSLSGRAYEQYF